These 4 T cell receptor beta chains were sequenced from one sample in a study of beta chain features in type 1 diabetes. General study results and limits: Shorter TCRB CDR3s, moderately but significantly so, marked every one of the four CD4+ subsets in Type 1 diabetes patients.

Every bit of the isolated RNA underwent reverse transcription, so sequencing read expressed TCRB transcripts. Produced via immunoSEQ multiplex PCR; TCRdb's table is partial and in-frame only. The sample lists around 310,000 clones; about 13% were seen once. Their antigens are not known. The sample was naive CD4+ T cells from blood. The receptors were sampled from a woman aged 18-35 years with type 1 diabetes.

The chain joins TRBV30 to TRBJ2-3; 10 bases align to TRBD2. Trimming removed 0 bases from V and 0 bases from J; junction bases left unmatched: 6. This CDR3 region has 17 residues. CDR1 GTSNPN and CDR2 SVGIG come from the germline V gene (reference sequence). This CDR3 reads CAWSVFRTSGSTDTQYF. In DNA form, the CDR3 reads TGTGCCTGGAGTGTATTTCGGACTAGCGGTAGCACAGATACGCAGTATTTT.

Comments on this clone: Sequence at one end of the junction differs from germline and may be a read error. This chain connects TRBV20-1 to TRBJ1-3; D may be TRBD1 (6 bases). The CDR3 length is 11 residues. Germline V gene sequence: CDR1 DFQATT, CDR2 SNEGSKA (reference sequence). DNA of the CDR3: TGCAGTGCTAACGACAGGTTTCAGTCTCATTTT. It translates to CSANDRFQSHF.

A few counts support this clone. The V and J genes are TRBV7-9 and TRBJ1-2; 10 bases match TRBD1. After removal of 4 bases from V and 4 bases from J, the junction contained 6 bases not matched to a gene. The germline CDR1 and CDR2 sequences are SEHNR and FQNEAQ (reference sequence). CDR3 length: 15 residues. The CDR3 loop reads CASSSGTGVVYGYTF. CDR3 bases: TGTGCCAGCAGCTCCGGGACAGGGGTAGTCTATGGCTACACCTTC.

This rearrangement joins TRBV5-1 to TRBJ2-3; 13 nucleotides line up with TRBD2. V gave up 4 bases and J gave up 4 bases; unmatched junction bases: 3. From germline, CDR1 is SGHRS and CDR2 YFSETQ. The CDR3 length is 15 residues. The CDR3 region has the DNA TGCGCCAGCAGCGCCGGACTAGCGGGAGCAGATACGCAGTATTTT. Translated: CASSAGLAGADTQYF.